This TCR beta chain was sequenced for a study of cytomegalovirus exposure and HLA in healthy donors. Regarding the study as a whole: CMV serostatus was the only immune exposure information that was available. A later analysis found most CMV-associated TCR beta chains apparently HLA-restricted. Later analysis associated a missense DCLRE1C variant with TCR beta V- and J-gene trimming. Researchers reportedly found TCR beta sequences accurately predicted most subjects' HLA-A and HLA-B alleles.

The germline gives CDR1 GTSNPN, CDR2 SVGIG (reference sequence). Trimming removed 7 bases from V and 10 bases from J, with 19 bases in between. There are 12 residues in the CDR3. To note about this clone: Its antigen remains unknown.

PCR amplification relied on 60 Vbeta primers (plus 13 Jbeta primers). Only in-frame clones appear in the TCRdb table, and some are missing; sequencing was by immunoSEQ multiplex PCR. The data contain 95,000 to 150,000 clones, approximately 72% of them singletons. The chain links TRBV30 to TRBJ1-2, with TRBD1 as a possible D gene (5 bases). The specimen was PBMCs. This TCR derives from a man aged 60-69 years in good health and CMV-seropositive. The CDR3 sequence: CAFGEGPKVYTF. CDR3 nucleotide sequence: TGTGCCTTTGGGGAGGGGCCAAAAGTCTACACCTTC.